This TCR beta chain was recovered during a study of blood T cell repertoires in COVID-19. In the study overall: Samples representing acute and convalescent COVID-19 were sourced from the United States, Italy and Spain. In each case, the material was cDNA or gDNA derived from T cells, B-cell-depleted T cells, or PBMCs.

The V end was cut by 7 bases, the J end by 7 bases, with 13 bases between. Germline V gives CDR1 MNHNY, CDR2 SVGAGI (reference sequence). The CDR3 covers 12 residues. As processed by the authors: Nucleated cell counts were estimated from reference gene primer amplification. Generated by immunoSEQ multiplex PCR, the TCRdb table keeps only in-frame clones and is missing some. V, J and clone size are taken as reported in that table, and D and trimming were inferred from the DNA itself. In the table there are approximately 140,000 clones, approximately 85% of which are singletons. This clone was recorded only once. Seattle cases were enrolled at active infection and followed longitudinally.

The sequencing sample was made of peripheral blood. The sequence derives from an older woman with COVID-19, enrolled during active disease. The genes are TRBV6-6 and TRBJ2-5; D might be TRBD2 (6 bases). The CDR3 here is CASTGLEGTQYF. In DNA, the CDR3 is TGTGCCAGCACCGGACTGGAGGGGACCCAGTACTTC.